Listed below are T cell receptor beta chains from one sample, sequenced in a study of T cells in narcolepsy. TCRdb keeps only in-frame clones here, not all; method: immunoSEQ multiplex PCR. The sample yields about 35,000 clones, around 90% seen once. The source material was CD45RA- memory CD4+ T cells from PBMCs. All receptors derive from a human donor with narcolepsy. Both conserved end residues are part of each CDR3. The D gene is left open where the match is weak. Expanded clones are given a class, and other clones once, few, many or no size at all.

TRBJ1-1 - - TRBV11-3 TGTGCCAGCAGCCCCCGGTCGAGTGAAGCTTTCTTT CASSPRSSEAFF
TRBJ1-3 - TRBD1 TRBV11-2 TGTGCCAGCAGCTTAGGAGGGGGCCTCAGAAACACCATATATTTT CASSLGGGLRNTIYF
TRBJ2-5 few - TRBV6-5 TGTGCCACCAAACCGGGGGGCAGGGAGACCCAGTACTTC CATKPGGRETQYF
TRBJ1-1 - - TRBV4-1 TGCGCCAGCAGCCACACAATTCGACAGAACACTGAAGCTTTCTTT CASSHTIRQNTEAFF
TRBJ2-2 once - TRBV19 TGTGCCAGTAGTATAGAAGGAGGACTCGGGGAGCTGTTTTTT CASSIEGGLGELFF
TRBJ1-6 - TRBD1 TRBV4-2 TGTGCCAGCAGCCAAGGGAGCAGCACAGGGGGGTTAAATAATTCACCCCTCCACTTT CASSQGSSTGGLNNSPLHF
TRBJ2-3 once - TRBV6-5 TGTGCCAGCTCTAATAATGGGTGGCCAGATACGCAGTATTTT CASSNNGWPDTQYF
TRBJ1-1 - - TRBV28 TGTGCCAGCCGAACCCCAGACAGGATGAACACTGAAGCTTTCTTT CASRTPDRMNTEAFF
TRBJ1-1 - TRBD1 TRBV7-8 TGTGCCAGCAGCGGACAGGGGGGGACTGAAGCTTTCTTT CASSGQGGTEAFF
TRBJ1-5 - - TRBV19 TGTGCCAGTGCTCAGATAGCCGGGGGTTATAGCAATCAGCCCCAGCATTTT CASAQIAGGYSNQPQHF
TRBJ1-6 - - TRBV18 TGTGCCAGCTCACCAACGGTCCGGGACACCAATTCACCCCTCCACTTT CASSPTVRDTNSPLHF
TRBJ2-1 once TRBD2 TRBV7-6 TGTGCCAGCAGCTTACTTGCGGGAGGTCACAATGAGCAGTTCTTC CASSLLAGGHNEQFF
TRBJ2-7 - TRBD1 TRBV6-5 TGTGCCAGCAGTTACTCCGCCGGGACAGGTTTATACGAGCAGTACTTC CASSYSAGTGLYEQYF
TRBJ2-5 - TRBD2 TRBV27 TGTGCCAGCAGTCCAACGGGGGGGAGTGTGCAAGAGACCCAGTACTTC CASSPTGGSVQETQYF
TRBJ2-6 - - TRBV6-1 TGTGCCAGCAGTGAAGCTAGTTATGGGGCCAACGTCCTGACTTTC CASSEASYGANVLTF
TRBJ2-1 - TRBD2 TRBV6-4 TGTGCCACCTCTGAGACTAGCGGGGGAATCAATGAGCAGTTCTTC CATSETSGGINEQFF
TRBJ1-6 once TRBD1 TRBV5-4 TGTGCCAGCAGCTTGAAGGGACAGTCGAGCGCTCTCCACTTT CASSLKGQSSALHF
TRBJ1-1 few - TRBV7-8 TGTGCCAGCAGCTTAGAGAACACTGAAGCTTTCTTT CASSLENTEAFF
TRBJ1-1 - - TRBV7-2 TGTGCCAGCAGCTTACTCCATGGGGTGAACACTGAAGCTTTCTTT CASSLLHGVNTEAFF
TRBJ2-3 - - TRBV28 TGTGCCAGCAGTCTCACGGGGGGCGGCACAGATACGCAGTATTTT CASSLTGGGTDTQYF
TRBJ2-2 - TRBD2 TRBV9 TGTGCCAGCAGCGTAGGACTAGCGGACACCGGGGAGCTGTTTTTT CASSVGLADTGELFF
TRBJ2-3 - - TRBV29-1 TGCAGCGTTGACTGGTTAGATACGCAGTATTTT CSVDWLDTQYF
TRBJ2-3 - - TRBV5-1 TGCGCCAGCAGCTTGGAGACAGCGCTGGATACGCAGTATTTT CASSLETALDTQYF
TRBJ2-7 few - TRBV27 TGTGCCAGCAGTCCACAGGTCCTCTCCTACGAGCAGTACTTC CASSPQVLSYEQYF
TRBJ1-1 - - TRBV4-1 TGCGCCAGCAGCCCCAGGGTCCGCACTGAAGCTTTCTTT CASSPRVRTEAFF
TRBJ2-2 - - TRBV29-1 TGCAGCGTTGACGGCCGGGGGACCGGGGAGCTGTTTTTT CSVDGRGTGELFF
TRBJ2-3 few TRBD2 TRBV5-4 TGTGCCAGCAGCTTTTTTGGGGCTAGCGGGGCCACAGATACGCAGTATTTT CASSFFGASGATDTQYF
TRBJ2-7 - - TRBV30 TGTGCCTGGAGTGGGGGGGCAGGGTGGTACGAGCAGTACTTC CAWSGGAGWYEQYF
TRBJ2-1 - - TRBV5-1 TGCGCCAGCAGCTTGGATATAGCGGTAAACTACAATGAGCAGTTCTTC CASSLDIAVNYNEQFF
TRBJ2-5 - TRBD2 TRBV7-6 TGTGCCAGCAGCTTAGCCGCGGGGGGGCCCGAGACCCAGTACTTC CASSLAAGGPETQYF
TRBJ1-4 few - TRBV28 TGTGCCAGCAGTCTTGCAGGAGCAACTAATGAAAAACTGTTTTTT CASSLAGATNEKLFF
TRBJ2-6 - - TRBV5-3 TGTGCCAGAAGCTGCCTGACAGGAGCCTCTGGGGCCAACGTCCTGACTTTC CARSCLTGASGANVLTF
TRBJ2-7 few - TRBV19 TGTGCCAGTAGCACCTTCAACGAGCAGTACTTC CASSTFNEQYF
TRBJ2-7 - - TRBV19 TGTGCCAGTAGGGGGAAGGGGTACGAGCAGTACTTC CASRGKGYEQYF
TRBJ1-3 - - TRBV28 TGTGCCAGCGAGTCAGGCTCTGGAAACACCATATATTTT CASESGSGNTIYF
TRBJ2-2 - TRBD1 TRBV6-1 TGTGCCAGCAGTTTACAGGGGGCGAACACCGGGGAGCTGTTTTTT CASSLQGANTGELFF
TRBJ1-1 - - TRBV27 TGTGCCAGCAGTTTTAACAGCGAAGGGACTGAAGCTTTCTTT CASSFNSEGTEAFF
TRBJ1-5 - - TRBV7-9 TGTGCCAGCAGCTTCGGGGTCAATCAGCCCCAGCATTTT CASSFGVNQPQHF
TRBJ1-5 - TRBD1 TRBV5-8 TGTGCCAGCAGCTTGTGGACAGGGGACGGTAGCAATCAGCCCCAGCATTTT CASSLWTGDGSNQPQHF
TRBJ1-3 - - TRBV5-1 TGCGCCAGCAGCTTAGACGGCAGCTCTGGAAACACCATATATTTT CASSLDGSSGNTIYF